What follows describes a single TCR beta chain. Its antigen target is currently unknown. Within one base of it there is no much larger clone, and no base qualities were kept. TCR beta rearrangements were amplified from genomic DNA isolated from peripheral blood, not from sorted cells or RNA. Rearranged TRB sequences spanning V, D and J segments were amplified in a multiplex touch-down PCR with a mixed TRB-A/B primer pool. Illumina adapters and sample indices were attached to the amplicons in two consecutive PCR reactions using Phusion HS II polymerase. The amplicons were purified from gel with the NucleoSpin Gel and PCR Clean-up kit and then assessed with Qubit and an Agilent 2100 Bioanalyzer. The libraries were sequenced on an Illumina MiSeq with 600-cycle, single-indexed, paired-end runs. In the paper's pipeline: MiXCR versions 2.12 and 3.0.5 were used to process the TRB sequences. Each unique CDR3 nucleotide sequence was treated as one clone, and only productive sequences with two or more reads were kept. The repertoire metrics were Shannon diversity, evenness, clonality (defined as one minus evenness), and alpha-parameterized diversity profiles covering alpha 0 to 5. The IGoR algorithm was used to compute generation probabilities of clones in paired pre- and post-chemotherapy samples. TCRdb reanalyzed the raw reads on its own, using fastp at Q25 for trimming and MiXCR for clone calling, and kept in-frame beta chains. Every entry covers one CDR3 protein and lists the most common genes and DNA from its rows. TCRdb's processing, not the authors' own work, is the source of the V and J calls. The sample records 8,100 or so distinct CDR3 sequences, roughly 35% of which are singletons. More than 4% of the sample rests with the top ten.

This sample is drawn from a study of T cell repertoires in aging, cancer and after chemotherapy (dated by TCRdb to about 2019). General notes on the study: Donors were distributed across six age groups ranging from 30 or younger to 70 or older, with at least three individuals included per group. A cohort of 220 or so cancer patients (over 90 with hematological and some 120 with solid cancers) was assembled, and approximately 97 healthy donors were included as a reference group. The study profiled peripheral blood TCR beta repertoires from healthy donors and cancer patients to examine immunoaging and T cell reconstitution after chemotherapy. TCR repertoires from healthy donor controls were recorded over periods of several months to years and showed clear clonal overlap between repeated samplings. In total, the full dataset held millions of TCR reads.

Here is what the overall study found, with its caveats: According to the authors, the repertoire data do not allow conclusions to be drawn about immunological memory after chemotherapy. In healthy donors, the drop in TCR diversity with age came mainly from a loss of richness, whereas in cancer patients a loss of evenness also played a part. Compared with age-matched healthy donors, untreated patients with either hematological or solid cancers had significantly lower TCR diversity in the blood along with higher clonality. Median generation probability increased over the chemotherapy interval in both cancer cohorts, suggesting repertoire reconstitution through rebound thymic output.

Spanning cysteine to phenylalanine, the CDR3 consists of 15 amino acids. The sequence is cut down to CDR3 DNA, 45 bases in frame from base 1. According to the germline V gene, CDR1 reads KGHSH and CDR2 reads LQKENI. V was cut back by 0 bases and J by 2 bases, leaving a gap of 10 bases between them. This receptor was identified in a human donor in good health. Material: blood. The V and J genes are TRBV18 and TRBJ1-1; the best D guess is TRBD1, with 5 bases matching. The DNA reads TGTGCCAGCTCACCACCAGCCGGGGCCAACACTGAAGCTTTCTTT. The translation is CASSPPAGANTEAFF.